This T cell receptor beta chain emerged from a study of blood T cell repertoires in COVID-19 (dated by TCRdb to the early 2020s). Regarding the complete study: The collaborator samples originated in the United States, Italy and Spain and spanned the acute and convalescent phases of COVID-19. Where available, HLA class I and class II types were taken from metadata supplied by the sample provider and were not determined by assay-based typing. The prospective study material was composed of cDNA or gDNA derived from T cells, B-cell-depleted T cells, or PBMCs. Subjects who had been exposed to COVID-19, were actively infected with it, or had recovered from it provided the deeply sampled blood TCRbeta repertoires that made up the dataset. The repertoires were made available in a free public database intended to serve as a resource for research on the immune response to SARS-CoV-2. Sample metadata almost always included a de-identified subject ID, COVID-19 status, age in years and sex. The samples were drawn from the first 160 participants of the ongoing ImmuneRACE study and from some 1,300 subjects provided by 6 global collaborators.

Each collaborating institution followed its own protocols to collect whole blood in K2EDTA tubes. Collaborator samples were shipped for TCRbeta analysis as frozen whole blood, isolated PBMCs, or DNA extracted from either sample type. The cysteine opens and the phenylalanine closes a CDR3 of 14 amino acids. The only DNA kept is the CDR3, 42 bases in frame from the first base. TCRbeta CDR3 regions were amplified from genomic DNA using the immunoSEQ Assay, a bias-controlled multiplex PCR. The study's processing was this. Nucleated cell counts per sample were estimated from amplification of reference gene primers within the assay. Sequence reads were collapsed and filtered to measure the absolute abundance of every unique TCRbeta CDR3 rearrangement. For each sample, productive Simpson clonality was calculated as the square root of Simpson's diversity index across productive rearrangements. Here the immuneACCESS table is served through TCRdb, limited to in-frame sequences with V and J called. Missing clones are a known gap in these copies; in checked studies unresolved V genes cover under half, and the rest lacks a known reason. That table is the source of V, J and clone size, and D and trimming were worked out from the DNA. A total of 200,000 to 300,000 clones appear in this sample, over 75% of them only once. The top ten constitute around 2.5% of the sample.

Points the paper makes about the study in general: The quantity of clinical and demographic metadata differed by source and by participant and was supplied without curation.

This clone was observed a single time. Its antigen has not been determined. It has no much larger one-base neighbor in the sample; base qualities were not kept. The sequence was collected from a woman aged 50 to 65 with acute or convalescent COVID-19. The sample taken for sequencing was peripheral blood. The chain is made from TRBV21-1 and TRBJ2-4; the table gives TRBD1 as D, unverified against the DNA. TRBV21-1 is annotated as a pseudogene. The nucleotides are TGTGCCAGCGGACTCAGGGGGCTACGACCAATTCAGTACTTC. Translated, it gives CASGLRGLRPIQYF.